Listed here are 14 T cell receptor beta chains from one sample, sequenced in a study of CD8+ T cells in alopecia areata. Extraction and reverse transcription of RNA yielded cDNA as the sequencing template. Sequencing was performed with immunoSEQ multiplex PCR; in TCRdb, only in-frame clones are kept and a portion is missing. The table records some 170,000 clones, approximately 65% of them present only once. The source was CD8+ T cells sorted from blood, collected at week 0. These receptor sequences come from a human donor with alopecia areata.

This sequence joins TRBV19 and TRBJ1-5; no definite D call. The CDR3 is made up of 11 amino acids. Trimming stripped 8 bases from V and 3 bases from J, with 5 bases between. Germline lookup yields CDR1 LNHDA and CDR2 SQIVND (reference sequence). CDR3 amino acids: CASGPNQPQHF. The CDR3 DNA reads TGTGCCAGTGGGCCCAATCAGCCCCAGCATTTT.

The rearrangement uses TRBV7-9 and TRBJ2-5; D possibly uses TRBD1 or TRBD2 (5 bases each). The CDR3 runs 14 residues. V dropped 5 bases and J dropped 7 bases, with 17 bases sitting between them. Germline V gene lookup returns CDR1 SEHNR and CDR2 FQNEAQ (reference sequence). The CDR3 DNA reads TGTGCCAGCAGCACCCACCTGGGGGTGGTGACCCAGTACTTC. Translation gives CASSTHLGVVTQYF. Filled out from reference TRBV7-9 and TRBJ2-5, the complete variable domain reads DTGVSQNPRHKITKRGQNVTFRCDPISEHNRLYWYRQTLGQGPEFLTYFQNEAQLEKSRLLSDRFSAERPKGSFSTLEIQRTEQGDSAMYLCASSTHLGVVTQYFGPGTRLLVL.

The rearrangement links TRBV29-1 to TRBJ1-2; D not resolved. CDR1 is SQVTM, CDR2 ANQGSEA, per germline. There are 12 residues in the CDR3. Trimming removed 2 bases from V and 6 bases from J, with 10 bases in between. The DNA for the CDR3 is TGCAGCGTTGAATTTAGTTTGAATGGCTACACCTTC. Amino acid sequence: CSVEFSLNGYTF.

This sequence joins TRBV7-2 and TRBJ2-7, with no clear D. Trimming took off 2 bases at V and 6 bases at J, with 14 bases between the two ends. This CDR3 has 14 amino acids. Germline CDR1 is SGHTA and CDR2 is FQGNSA. The CDR3 loop is CASSLLLLGSEQYF. In DNA form, the CDR3 reads TGTGCCAGCAGCTTACTACTGCTGGGGTCCGAGCAGTACTTC.

The chain uses TRBV7-3 and TRBJ2-7; 7 positions match TRBD1. In germline, CDR1 is SGHTA, CDR2 FQGTGA. The CDR3 has 13 residues. The V gene end was trimmed by 2 bases and the J gene end by 6 bases; junction bases not matched to a gene: 4. CDR3 residues: CASSLAGGREQYF. CDR3 nucleotides: TGTGCCAGCAGCTTAGCAGGGGGTCGCGAGCAGTACTTC.

This clone has a handful of counts. The V gene is TRBV15, the J gene TRBJ2-3, with D unclear. This CDR3 is 15 amino acids long. The germline gives CDR1 LNHNV, CDR2 YYDKDF (reference sequence). V was clipped by 0 bases and J by 1 base, with 8 bases between them. The CDR3 coding sequence is TGTGCCACCAGCAGAGATTTCCGGGGCACAGATACGCAGTATTTT. The encoded protein is CATSRDFRGTDTQYF.

In nucleotides, the CDR3 is TGCAGCGTCTACGCCGGGACAGAGGGACATGGCTACACCTTC. It translates to CSVYAGTEGHGYTF. The chain couples TRBV29-1 to TRBJ1-2; 7 bases align to TRBD1. CDR1 is SQVTM and CDR2 is ANQGSEA in the germline V gene. With V trimmed by 6 bases and J by 6 bases, 13 bases remained unmatched. CDR3 length: 14 residues. Variable domain in full (rest from reference TRBV29-1 and TRBJ1-2): SAVISQKPSRDICQRGTSLTIQCQVDSQVTMMFWYRQQPGQSLTLIATANQGSEATYESGFVIDKFPISRPNLTFSTLTVSNMSPEDSSIYLCSVYAGTEGHGYTFGSGTRLTVV.

The CDR3 loop is CASLIDTQYF. Here the CDR3 DNA reads TGTGCCAGCCTAATAGATACGCAGTATTTT. The chain joins TRBV2 to TRBJ2-3; D gene ambiguous. V lost 8 bases, J lost 5 bases, and 5 bases lay in between. The CDR3 covers 10 residues. Germline CDR1 is SNHLY and CDR2 is FYNNEI.

The genes are TRBV9 and TRBJ2-3; D is perhaps TRBD1 (5 bases). The V and J ends lost 0 bases and 0 bases respectively, with 5 bases between them. Germline assignment: CDR1 SGDLS and CDR2 YYNGEE. CDR3 length: 14 amino acids. CDR3 DNA: TGTGCCAGCAGCGTAGAGGGGAGCACAGATACGCAGTATTTT. Amino acids: CASSVEGSTDTQYF.

Of note for this clone: The same CDR3 is also encoded by other DNA sequences in this sample. The V call is TRBV9, the J call TRBJ1-6; no clear D. CDR3 size: 12 residues. CDR1 SGDLS and CDR2 YYNGEE come from the germline V gene. The V end was cut by 0 bases, the J end by 10 bases, with 5 bases between. The CDR3 loop is CASSVGSSPLHF. DNA for the CDR3: TGTGCCAGCAGCGTAGGTTCATCACCCCTCCACTTT.

The CDR3 coding sequence is TGCGCCAGCAGCTTTGACAGCACAGATACGCAGTATTTT. This codes for CASSFDSTDTQYF. The rearrangement uses TRBV5-1 and TRBJ2-3, with D unclear. Germline lookup yields CDR1 SGHRS and CDR2 YFSETQ. There are 13 residues in the CDR3. V was clipped by 2 bases and J by 0 bases, with 4 bases between them.

The chain employs TRBV28 and TRBJ2-7; possible D gene TRBD1, 5 bases. V shed 3 bases and J shed 1 base, with 19 bases lying between them. The germline V gene has CDR1 MDHEN and CDR2 SYDVKM. The CDR3 sequence is 17 residues long. CDR3 protein: CASSFRQGTSQSYEQYF. In DNA form, the CDR3 reads TGTGCCAGCAGTTTTCGGCAGGGAACAAGCCAATCCTACGAGCAGTACTTC.

V gene TRBV6-6 combines with J gene TRBJ1-2; perhaps TRBD1 as D (5 bases). In germline, CDR1 is MNHNY, CDR2 SVGAGI (reference sequence). The CDR3 runs to 13 residues. Trimming cost V 10 bases and J 0 bases, with 12 bases left between them. This CDR3 reads CATEDNPNYGYTF. The CDR3 DNA reads TGTGCCACCGAGGACAACCCTAACTATGGCTACACCTTC.

The CDR3 DNA follows: TGCGCCAGCAGCTTGGAGGACAGCTTTATAGCCAAAAACATTCAGTACTTC. Amino acid sequence: CASSLEDSFIAKNIQYF. The chain links TRBV5-1 to TRBJ2-4, with D perhaps matching TRBD1 (6 bases). CDR1 SGHRS and CDR2 YFSETQ come from the germline V gene. The CDR3 runs to 17 residues. V lost 0 bases and J 0 bases, leaving 13 bases between the germline ends.